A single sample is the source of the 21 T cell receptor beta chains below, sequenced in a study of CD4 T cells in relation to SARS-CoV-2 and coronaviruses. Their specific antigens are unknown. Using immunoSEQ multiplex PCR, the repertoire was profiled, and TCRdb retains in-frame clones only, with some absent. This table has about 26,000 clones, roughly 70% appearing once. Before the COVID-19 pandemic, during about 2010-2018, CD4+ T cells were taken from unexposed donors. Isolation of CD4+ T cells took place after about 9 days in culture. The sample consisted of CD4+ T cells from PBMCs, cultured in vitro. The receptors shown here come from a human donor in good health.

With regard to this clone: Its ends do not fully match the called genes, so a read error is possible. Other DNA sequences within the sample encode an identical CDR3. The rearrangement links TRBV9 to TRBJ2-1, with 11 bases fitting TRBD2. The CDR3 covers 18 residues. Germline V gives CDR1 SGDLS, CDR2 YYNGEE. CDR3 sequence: CASSVGFASGGPDNEQFF. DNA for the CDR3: TGTGCCAGCAGCGTAGGGTTCGCTAGCGGGGGGCCCGACAATGAGCAATTCTTC.

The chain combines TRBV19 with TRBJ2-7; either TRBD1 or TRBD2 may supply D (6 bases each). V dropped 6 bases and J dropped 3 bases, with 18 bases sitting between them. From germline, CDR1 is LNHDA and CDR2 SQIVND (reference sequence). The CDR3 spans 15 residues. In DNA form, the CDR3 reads TGTGCCAGTAGCCCGAGGGGGGACGGATACTACGAGCAGTACTTC. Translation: CASSPRGDGYYEQYF.

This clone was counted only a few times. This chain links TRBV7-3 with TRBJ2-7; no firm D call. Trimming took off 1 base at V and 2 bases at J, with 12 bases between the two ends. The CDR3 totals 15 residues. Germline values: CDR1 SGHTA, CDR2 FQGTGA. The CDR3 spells CASSLRAGVTYEQYF. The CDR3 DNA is TGTGCCAGCAGCTTAAGGGCAGGCGTTACCTACGAGCAGTACTTC.

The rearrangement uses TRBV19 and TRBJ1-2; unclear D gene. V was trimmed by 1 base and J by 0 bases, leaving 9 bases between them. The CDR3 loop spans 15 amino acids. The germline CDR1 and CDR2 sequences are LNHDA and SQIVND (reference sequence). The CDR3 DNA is TGTGCCAGTAGTATAGCTAAGGGAGCTAACTATGGCTACACCTTC. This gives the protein CASSIAKGANYGYTF.

In DNA, the CDR3 is TGTGCCTGGAGTGTACTGCGACAGTTAGGTGGCTCGGCTAATGAAAAACTGTTTTTT. It specifies CAWSVLRQLGGSANEKLFF. This chain joins TRBV30 and TRBJ1-4, with TRBD1 as a possible D gene (5 bases). The V end was cut by 0 bases, the J end by 3 bases, with 23 bases between. From germline, CDR1 is GTSNPN and CDR2 SVGIG (reference sequence). The CDR3 sequence is 19 residues long.

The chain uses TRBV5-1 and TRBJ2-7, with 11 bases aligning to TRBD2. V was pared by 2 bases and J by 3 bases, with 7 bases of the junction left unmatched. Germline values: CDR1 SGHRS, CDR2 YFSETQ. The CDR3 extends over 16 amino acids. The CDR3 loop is CASSLSTSGRNYEQYF. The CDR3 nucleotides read TGCGCCAGCAGCTTATCAACTAGCGGGAGAAACTACGAGCAGTACTTC.

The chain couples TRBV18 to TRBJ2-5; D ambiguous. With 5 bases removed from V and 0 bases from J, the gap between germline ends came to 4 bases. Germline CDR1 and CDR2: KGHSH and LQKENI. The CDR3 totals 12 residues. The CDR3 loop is CASSTYQETQYF. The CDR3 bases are TGTGCCAGCTCAACCTACCAAGAGACCCAGTACTTC.

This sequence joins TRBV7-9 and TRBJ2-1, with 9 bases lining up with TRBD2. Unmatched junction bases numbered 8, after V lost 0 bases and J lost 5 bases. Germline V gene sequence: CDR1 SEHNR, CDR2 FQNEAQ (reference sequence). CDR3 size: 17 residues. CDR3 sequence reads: CASSLALPSGADNEQFF. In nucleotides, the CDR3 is TGTGCCAGCAGCTTAGCCCTCCCTAGCGGGGCGGACAATGAGCAGTTCTTC.

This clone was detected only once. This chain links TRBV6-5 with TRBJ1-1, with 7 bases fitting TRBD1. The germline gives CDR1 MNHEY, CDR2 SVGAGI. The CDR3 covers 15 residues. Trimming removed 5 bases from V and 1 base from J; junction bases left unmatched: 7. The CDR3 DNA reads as TGTGCCAGCAGTCGTTTACAGGGGACGAACACTGAAGCTTTCTTT. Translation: CASSRLQGTNTEAFF.

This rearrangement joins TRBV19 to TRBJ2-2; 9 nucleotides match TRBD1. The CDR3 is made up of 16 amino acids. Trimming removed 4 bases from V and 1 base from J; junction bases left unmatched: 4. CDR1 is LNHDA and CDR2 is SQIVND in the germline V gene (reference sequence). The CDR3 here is CASSTTGGENTGELFF. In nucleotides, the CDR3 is TGTGCCAGTAGTACCACAGGGGGCGAGAACACCGGGGAGCTGTTTTTT.

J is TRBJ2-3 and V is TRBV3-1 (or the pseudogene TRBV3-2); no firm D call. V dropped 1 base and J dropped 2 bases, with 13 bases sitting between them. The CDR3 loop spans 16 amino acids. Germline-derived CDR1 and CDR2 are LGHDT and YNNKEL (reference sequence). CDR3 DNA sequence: TGTGCCAGCAGCCAAGGGCTCCGAAACCCCACAGATACGCAGTATTTT. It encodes CASSQGLRNPTDTQYF.

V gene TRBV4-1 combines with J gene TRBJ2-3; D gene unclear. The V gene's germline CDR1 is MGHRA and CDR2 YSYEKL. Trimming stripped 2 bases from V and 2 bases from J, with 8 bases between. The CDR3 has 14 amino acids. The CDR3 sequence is CASSQFEITDTQYF. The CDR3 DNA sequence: TGCGCCAGCAGCCAATTCGAGATCACAGATACGCAGTATTTT.

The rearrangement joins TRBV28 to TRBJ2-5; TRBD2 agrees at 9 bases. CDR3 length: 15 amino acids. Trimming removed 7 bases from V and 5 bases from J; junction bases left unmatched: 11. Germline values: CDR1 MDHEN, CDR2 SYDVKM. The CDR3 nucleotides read TGTGCCAGCACCCCGAGCGGGGGGTTCAGGGAGACCCAGTACTTC. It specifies CASTPSGGFRETQYF. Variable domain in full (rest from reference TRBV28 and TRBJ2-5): DVKVTQSSRYLVKRTGEKVFLECVQDMDHENMFWYRQDPGLGLRLIYFSYDVKMKEKGDIPEGYSVSREKKERFSLILESASTNQTSMYLCASTPSGGFRETQYFGPGTRLLVL.

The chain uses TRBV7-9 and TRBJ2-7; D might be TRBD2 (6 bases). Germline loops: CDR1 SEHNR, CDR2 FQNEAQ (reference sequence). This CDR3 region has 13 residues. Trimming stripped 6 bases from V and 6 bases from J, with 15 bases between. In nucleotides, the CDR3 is TGTGCCAGCAGTCCAACTAGAGCGGGCGAGCAGTACTTC. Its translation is CASSPTRAGEQYF. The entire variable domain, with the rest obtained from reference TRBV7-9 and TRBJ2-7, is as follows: DTGVSQNPRHKITKRGQNVTFRCDPISEHNRLYWYRQTLGQGPEFLTYFQNEAQLEKSRLLSDRFSAERPKGSFSTLEIQRTEQGDSAMYLCASSPTRAGEQYFGPGTRLTVT.

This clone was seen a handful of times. The DNA for the CDR3 is TGTGCCAGCAGTGAAGCGACAGTACGGGCCGGGGAGCTGTTTTTT. Its translation is CASSEATVRAGELFF. The chain couples TRBV2 to TRBJ2-2; a weak D match, TRBD1 (5 bases). Germline loops: CDR1 SNHLY, CDR2 FYNNEI. CDR3 length: 15 amino acids. The V end lost 0 bases, the J end lost 6 bases, and 11 bases lay between the germline ends.

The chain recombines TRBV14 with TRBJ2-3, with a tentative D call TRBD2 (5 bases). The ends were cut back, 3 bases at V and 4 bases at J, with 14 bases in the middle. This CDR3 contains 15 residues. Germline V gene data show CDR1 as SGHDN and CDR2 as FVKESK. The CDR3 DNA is TGTGCCAGCAGCCAGGGCCGGGGTCGGGCAGATACGCAGTATTTT. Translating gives CASSQGRGRADTQYF.

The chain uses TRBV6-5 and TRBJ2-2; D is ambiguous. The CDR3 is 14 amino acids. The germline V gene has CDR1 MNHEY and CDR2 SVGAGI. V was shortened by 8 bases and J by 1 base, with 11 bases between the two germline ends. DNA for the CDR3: TGTGCCAGCGCACCGGGCGGGAACACCGGGGAGCTGTTTTTT. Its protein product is CASAPGGNTGELFF.

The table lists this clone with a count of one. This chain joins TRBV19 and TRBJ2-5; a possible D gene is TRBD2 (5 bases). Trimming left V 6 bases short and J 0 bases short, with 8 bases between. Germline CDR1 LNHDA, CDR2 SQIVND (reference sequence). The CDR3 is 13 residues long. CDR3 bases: TGTGCCAGTAGAGGACTTGACCAAGAGACCCAGTACTTC. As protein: CASRGLDQETQYF.

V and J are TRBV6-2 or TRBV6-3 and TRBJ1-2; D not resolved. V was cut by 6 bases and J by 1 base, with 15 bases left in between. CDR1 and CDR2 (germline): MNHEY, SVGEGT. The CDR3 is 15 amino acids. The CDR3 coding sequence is TGTGCCAGCAGCCTCCCCATAGGGAGTAACTATGGCTACACCTTC. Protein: CASSLPIGSNYGYTF.

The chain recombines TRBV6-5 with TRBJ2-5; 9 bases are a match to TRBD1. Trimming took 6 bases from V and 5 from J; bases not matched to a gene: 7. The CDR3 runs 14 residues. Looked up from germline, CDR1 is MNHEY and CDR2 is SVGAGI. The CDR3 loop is CASRDGQGMETQYF. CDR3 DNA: TGTGCCAGCAGGGACGGACAGGGGATGGAGACCCAGTACTTC.

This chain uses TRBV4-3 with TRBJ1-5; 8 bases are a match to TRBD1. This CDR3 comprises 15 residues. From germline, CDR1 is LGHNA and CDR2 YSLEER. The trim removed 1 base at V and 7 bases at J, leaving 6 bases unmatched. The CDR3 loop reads CASSQGTGSRQPQHF. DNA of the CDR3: TGCGCCAGCAGCCAAGGGACAGGGTCGAGACAGCCCCAGCATTTT.